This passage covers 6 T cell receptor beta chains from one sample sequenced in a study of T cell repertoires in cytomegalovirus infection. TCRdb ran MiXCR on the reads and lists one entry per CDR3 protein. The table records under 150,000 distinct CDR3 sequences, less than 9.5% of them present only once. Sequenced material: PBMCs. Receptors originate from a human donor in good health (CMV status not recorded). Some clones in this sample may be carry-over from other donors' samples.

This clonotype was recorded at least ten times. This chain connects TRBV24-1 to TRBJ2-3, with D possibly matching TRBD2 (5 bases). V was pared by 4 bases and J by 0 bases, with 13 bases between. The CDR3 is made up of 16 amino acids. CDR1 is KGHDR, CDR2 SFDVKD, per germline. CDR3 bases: TGTGCCACCAGTGAAACCACCCCGGGAAGCACAGATACGCAGTATTTT. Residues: CATSETTPGSTDTQYF.

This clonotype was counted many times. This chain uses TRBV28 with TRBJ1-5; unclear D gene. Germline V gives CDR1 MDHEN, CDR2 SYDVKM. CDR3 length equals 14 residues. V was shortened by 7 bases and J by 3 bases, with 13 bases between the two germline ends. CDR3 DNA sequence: TGTGCCAGCAACCCGGGTCCTCCCAATCAGCCCCAGCATTTT. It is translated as CASNPGPPNQPQHF.

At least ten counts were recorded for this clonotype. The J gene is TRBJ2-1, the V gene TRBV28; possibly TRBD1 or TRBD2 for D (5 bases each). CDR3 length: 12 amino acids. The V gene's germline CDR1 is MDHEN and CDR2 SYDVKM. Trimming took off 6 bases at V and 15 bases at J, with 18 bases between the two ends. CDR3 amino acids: CASSRLGTAPFF. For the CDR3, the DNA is TGTGCCAGCAGCCGCCTAGGGACGGCCCCGTTCTTC. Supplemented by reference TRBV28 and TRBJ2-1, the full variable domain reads DVKVTQSSRYLVKRTGEKVFLECVQDMDHENMFWYRQDPGLGLRLIYFSYDVKMKEKGDIPEGYSVSREKKERFSLILESASTNQTSMYLCASSRLGTAPFFGPGTRLTVL.

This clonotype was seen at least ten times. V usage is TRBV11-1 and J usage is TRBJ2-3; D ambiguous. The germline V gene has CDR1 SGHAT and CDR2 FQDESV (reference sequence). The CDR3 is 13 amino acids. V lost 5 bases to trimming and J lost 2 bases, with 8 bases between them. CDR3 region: CASSPRFTDTQYF. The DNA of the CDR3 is TGTGCCAGCAGCCCCAGATTCACAGATACGCAGTATTTT.

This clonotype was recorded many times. The CDR3 region is CASSTGTVKNIQYF. CDR3 DNA: TGTGCCAGCAGCACTGGGACAGTCAAAAACATTCAGTACTTC. The chain couples TRBV7-2 to TRBJ2-4, with 7 positions matching TRBD1. The J segment lost 3 bases and the V segment lost 5 bases, leaving 4 bases of the junction unmatched. Per the germline V gene, CDR1 is SGHTA and CDR2 is FQGNSA. The CDR3 totals 14 residues. Drawing the rest from reference TRBV7-2 and TRBJ2-4, the complete variable domain is GAGVSQSPSNKVTEKGKDVELRCDPISGHTALYWYRQSLGQGLEFLIYFQGNSAPDKSGLPSDRFSAERTGGSVSTLTIQRTQQEDSAVYLCASSTGTVKNIQYFGAGTRLSVL.

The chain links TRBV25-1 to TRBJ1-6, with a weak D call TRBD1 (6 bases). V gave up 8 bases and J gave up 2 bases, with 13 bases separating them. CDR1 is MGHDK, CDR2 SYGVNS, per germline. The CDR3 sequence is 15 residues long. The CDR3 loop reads CASSGVNPYNSPLHF. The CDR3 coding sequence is TGTGCCAGCTCAGGGGTAAATCCCTATAATTCACCCCTCCACTTT. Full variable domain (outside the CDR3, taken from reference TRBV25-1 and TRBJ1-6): EADIYQTPRYLVIGTGKKITLECSQTMGHDKMYWYQQDPGMELHLIHYSYGVNSTEKGDLSSESTVSRIRTEHFPLTLESARPSHTSQYLCASSGVNPYNSPLHFGNGTRLTVT.